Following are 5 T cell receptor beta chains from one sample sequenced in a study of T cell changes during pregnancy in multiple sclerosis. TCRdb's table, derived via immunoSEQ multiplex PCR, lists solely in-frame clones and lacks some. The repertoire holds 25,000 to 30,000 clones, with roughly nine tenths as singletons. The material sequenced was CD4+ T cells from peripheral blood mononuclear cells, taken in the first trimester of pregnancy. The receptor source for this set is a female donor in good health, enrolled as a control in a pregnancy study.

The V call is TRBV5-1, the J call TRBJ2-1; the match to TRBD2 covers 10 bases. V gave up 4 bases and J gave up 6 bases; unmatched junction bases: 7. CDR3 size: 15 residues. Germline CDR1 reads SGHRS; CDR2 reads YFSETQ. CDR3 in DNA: TGCGCCAGCAGCATGGGACTAGCGTACCTCAATGAGCAGTTCTTC. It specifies CASSMGLAYLNEQFF.

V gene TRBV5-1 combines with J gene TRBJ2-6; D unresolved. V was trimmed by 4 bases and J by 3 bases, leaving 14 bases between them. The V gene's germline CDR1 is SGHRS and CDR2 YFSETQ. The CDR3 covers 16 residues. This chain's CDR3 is CASSRLGGDGANVLTF. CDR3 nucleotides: TGCGCCAGCAGCCGGCTCGGCGGCGATGGGGCCAACGTCCTGACTTTC.

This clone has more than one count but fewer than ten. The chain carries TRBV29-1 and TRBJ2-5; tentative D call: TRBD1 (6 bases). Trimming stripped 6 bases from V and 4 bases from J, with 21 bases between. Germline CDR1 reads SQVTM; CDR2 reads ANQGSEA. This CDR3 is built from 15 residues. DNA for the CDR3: TGCAGCGTCTACACCGCAGGGGTACCGGGAGAGACCCAGTACTTC. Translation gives CSVYTAGVPGETQYF.

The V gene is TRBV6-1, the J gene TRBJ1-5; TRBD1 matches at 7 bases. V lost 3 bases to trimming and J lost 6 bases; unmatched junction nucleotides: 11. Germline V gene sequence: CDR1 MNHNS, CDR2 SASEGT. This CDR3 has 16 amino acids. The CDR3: CASSEGTEGAGQPQHF. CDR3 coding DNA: TGTGCCAGCAGTGAGGGGACTGAGGGGGCAGGTCAGCCCCAGCATTTT.

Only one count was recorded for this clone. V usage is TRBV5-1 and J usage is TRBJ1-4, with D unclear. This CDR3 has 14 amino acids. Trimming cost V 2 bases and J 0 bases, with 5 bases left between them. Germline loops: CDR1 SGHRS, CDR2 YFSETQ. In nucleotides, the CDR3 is TGCGCCAGCAGCTTACAGCCAACTAATGAAAAACTGTTTTTT. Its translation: CASSLQPTNEKLFF. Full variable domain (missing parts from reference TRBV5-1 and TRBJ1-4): KAGVTQTPRYLIKTRGQQVTLSCSPISGHRSVSWYQQTPGQGLQFLFEYFSETQRNKGNFPGRFSGRQFSNSRSEMNVSTLELGDSALYLCASSLQPTNEKLFFGSGTQLSVL.